This T cell receptor beta chain was observed in a study of CD8 T cells in ankylosing spondylitis. The study's findings and limits: In reactive arthritis synovial fluid and blood, some motif variants had been reported before. Seemingly distinctive of ankylosing spondylitis blood was a TCR beta motif formed by eight highly homologous variants.

In the case of this clonotype: The antigen is not known.

For TCR beta, libraries came from quantitative 5'-RACE with molecular barcodes. One entry per CDR3 protein, called by TCRdb with MiXCR from the 5' RACE reads. The sample holds 750,000 to 850,000 distinct CDR3 sequences, 12% seen once. The CDR3 is 17 amino acids. The germline gives CDR1 SGHTA, CDR2 FQGNSA. The V end was cut by 0 bases, the J end by 3 bases, with 18 bases between. The source of this sequence is a male donor with ankylosing spondylitis. The specimen sequenced was blood, either unsorted or a sorted T cell fraction (not recorded which). The J gene is TRBJ2-7, the V gene TRBV7-2, with D perhaps TRBD1 (5 bases). Here the CDR3 reads CASSLARAGLLSYEQYF. The CDR3 DNA is TGTGCCAGCAGCTTAGCGCGTGCAGGGCTATTAAGCTACGAGCAGTACTTC.